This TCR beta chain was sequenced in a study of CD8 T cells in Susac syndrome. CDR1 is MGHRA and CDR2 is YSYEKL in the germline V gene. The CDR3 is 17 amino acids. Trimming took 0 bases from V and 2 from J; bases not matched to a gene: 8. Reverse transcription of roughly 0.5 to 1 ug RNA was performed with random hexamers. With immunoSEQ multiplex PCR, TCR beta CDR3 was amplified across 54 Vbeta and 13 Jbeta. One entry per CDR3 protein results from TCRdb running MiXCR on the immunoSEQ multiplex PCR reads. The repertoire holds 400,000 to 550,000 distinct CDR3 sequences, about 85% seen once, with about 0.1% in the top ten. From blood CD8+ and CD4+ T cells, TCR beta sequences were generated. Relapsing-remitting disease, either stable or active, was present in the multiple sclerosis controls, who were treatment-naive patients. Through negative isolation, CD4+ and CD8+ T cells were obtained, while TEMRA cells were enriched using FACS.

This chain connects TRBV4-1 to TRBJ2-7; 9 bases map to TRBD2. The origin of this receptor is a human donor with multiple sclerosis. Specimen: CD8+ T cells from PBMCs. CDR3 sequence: CASSQDDESGRPYEQYF. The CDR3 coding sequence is TGCGCCAGCAGCCAAGATGACGAAAGCGGGAGGCCCTACGAGCAGTACTTC.